This TCR beta chain stems from a study of spatial heterogeneity in lung cancer. Study-level information: Samples came from approximately 65 TRACERx patients with untreated early-stage lung cancer.

As to time point: blood at routine non-recurrence follow-up after resection. The study sequenced unsorted whole RNA from tumor, nontumor lung or frozen PBMC. In its sample, this clonotype was seen many times. The antigen is not known. TCRdb itself ran the 5' RACE reads through MiXCR, one entry per CDR3 protein. The sample lists tens of thousands of distinct CDR3 sequences, 9.7% occurring once. Study-level findings and limits: Resection blood, more than follow-up blood, showed ubiquitous expanded tumor TCRs.

CDR3 length: 16 amino acids. The chain couples TRBV21-1 to TRBJ2-2; the table's D gene call, TRBD1, was not cross checked with the DNA. TRBV21-1 is a listed pseudogene. The TCR was taken from a male donor with early-stage non-small cell lung cancer. The sequencing used PBMCs, collected at follow-up. The DNA for the CDR3 is TGTGCCAGCAGCCCCCCACCGGAGAGGAACACCGGGGAGCTGTTTTTT. It is translated as CASSPPPERNTGELFF.